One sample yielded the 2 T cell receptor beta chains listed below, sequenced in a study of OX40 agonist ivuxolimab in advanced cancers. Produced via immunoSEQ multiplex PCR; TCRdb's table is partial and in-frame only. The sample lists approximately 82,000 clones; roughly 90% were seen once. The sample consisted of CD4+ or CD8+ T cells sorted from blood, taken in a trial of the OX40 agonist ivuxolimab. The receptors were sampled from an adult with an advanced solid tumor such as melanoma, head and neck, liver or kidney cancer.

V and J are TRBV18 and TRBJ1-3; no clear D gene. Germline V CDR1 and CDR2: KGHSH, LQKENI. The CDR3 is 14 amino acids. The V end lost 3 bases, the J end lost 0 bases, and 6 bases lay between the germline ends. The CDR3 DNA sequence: TGTGCCAGCTCACCGGGCTACTCTGGAAACACCATATATTTT. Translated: CASSPGYSGNTIYF.

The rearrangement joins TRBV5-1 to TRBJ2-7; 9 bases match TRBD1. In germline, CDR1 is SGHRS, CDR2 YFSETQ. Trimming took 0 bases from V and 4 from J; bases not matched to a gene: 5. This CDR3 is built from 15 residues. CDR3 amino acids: CASSLAGTGKYEQYF. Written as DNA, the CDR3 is TGCGCCAGCAGCTTGGCCGGGACAGGGAAATACGAGCAGTACTTC.